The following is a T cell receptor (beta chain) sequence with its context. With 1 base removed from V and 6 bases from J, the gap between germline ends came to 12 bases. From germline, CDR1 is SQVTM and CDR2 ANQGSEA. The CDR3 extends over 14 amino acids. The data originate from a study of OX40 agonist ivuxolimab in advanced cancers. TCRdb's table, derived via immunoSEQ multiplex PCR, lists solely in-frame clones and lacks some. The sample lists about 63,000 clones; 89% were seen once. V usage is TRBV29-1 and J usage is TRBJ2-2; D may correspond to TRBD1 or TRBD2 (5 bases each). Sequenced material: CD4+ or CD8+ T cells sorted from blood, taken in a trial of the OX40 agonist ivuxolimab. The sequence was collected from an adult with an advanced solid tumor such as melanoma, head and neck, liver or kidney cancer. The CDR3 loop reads CSVEGGAVAGELFF. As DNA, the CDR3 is TGCAGCGTTGAAGGAGGGGCGGTGGCCGGGGAGCTGTTTTTT.